These 12 T cell receptor beta chains were sequenced from one sample in a study of metastatic and nonmetastatic thyroid tumors. All patients reached thyroid surgery having received no treatment beforehand. MiXCR was used by TCRdb to re-call the PCR reads. The table has thousands of clones, more than 25% seen once. What was sequenced was tumor tissue. The receptors derive from a male donor with papillary thyroid cancer or a benign thyroid nodule (not recorded which). Some clones in this sample may be carry-over from other donors' samples.

This clone is medium-sized (0.01 to 0.1%) by share. V gene TRBV19 combines with J gene TRBJ1-3; D call uncertain. CDR1 is LNHDA, CDR2 SQIVND, per germline (reference sequence). The CDR3 consists of 14 residues. The ends were cut back, 5 bases at V and 2 bases at J, with 10 bases in the middle. CDR3 sequence (DNA): TGTGCCAGTAGTTGGAGGGAAGCTGGAAACACCATATATTTT. Translation: CASSWREAGNTIYF.

The CDR3 sequence: CSARPTSGKVNEQFF. The CDR3 nucleotides read TGCAGTGCTAGGCCGACTAGCGGGAAGGTCAATGAGCAGTTCTTC. The chain links TRBV20-1 to TRBJ2-1, with 11 bases lining up with TRBD2. The CDR3 is made up of 15 amino acids. Germline values: CDR1 DFQATT, CDR2 SNEGSKA (reference sequence). Trimming at V came to 3 bases and at J to 6 bases, leaving 7 bases not matched to a gene.

This clone appeared many times. This chain connects TRBV7-9 to TRBJ2-1; TRBD2 might be the D (6 bases). V lost 5 bases and J lost 10, with 18 bases in between. The CDR3 sequence is 14 residues long. Germline CDR1 reads SEHNR; CDR2 reads FQNEAQ (reference sequence). The CDR3 protein is CASSIEAGAREQFF. The CDR3 coding sequence is TGTGCCAGCAGCATAGAAGCGGGCGCCAGGGAGCAGTTCTTC.

The chain has TRBV20-1 and TRBJ2-7; unclear D gene. The CDR3 length is 11 residues. Trimming shortened V by 5 bases and J by 2 bases, and 7 bases separated the two germline ends. Germline CDR1 is DFQATT and CDR2 is SNEGSKA (reference sequence). DNA of the CDR3: TGCAGTGCTCTGGTAACCTACGAGCAGTACTTC. It codes for CSALVTYEQYF.

The chain recombines TRBV6-1 with TRBJ1-5, with D hard to call. CDR1 MNHNS and CDR2 SASEGT come from the germline V gene. This CDR3 has 13 residues. V lost 6 bases, J lost 1 base, and 7 bases lay in between. For the CDR3, the DNA is TGTGCCAGCAGGACGCGGAGCAATCAGCCCCAGCATTTT. Translation gives CASRTRSNQPQHF.

The chain carries TRBV6-2 or TRBV6-3 and TRBJ1-5; D not resolved. The germline CDR1 and CDR2 sequences are MNHEY and SVGEGT. The CDR3 consists of 12 residues. Trimming took off 3 bases at V and 5 bases at J, with 5 bases between the two ends. The CDR3 DNA reads as TGTGCCAGCAGTTATTGGGATCAGCCCCAGCATTTT. Translation gives CASSYWDQPQHF.

The V gene is TRBV5-1, the J gene TRBJ2-3, with 9 bases lining up with TRBD1. Per germline, CDR1 SGHRS and CDR2 YFSETQ. V lost 3 bases, J lost 1 base, and 6 bases stayed unmatched. This CDR3 region has 16 residues. This CDR3 is CASSSDRGGGTDTQYF. CDR3 sequence (DNA): TGCGCCAGCAGCTCGGACAGGGGAGGAGGCACAGATACGCAGTATTTT.

The V call is TRBV6-1, the J call TRBJ1-1; TRBD1 matches 8 bases. Germline V CDR1 and CDR2: MNHNS, SASEGT. The CDR3 covers 16 residues. V lost 6 bases to trimming and J lost 8 bases; unmatched junction nucleotides: 17. In DNA, the CDR3 is TGTGCCAGCAGAGCTACCAGGGGGCTTGGTCAGGAGGAAGCTTTCTTT. Its translation is CASRATRGLGQEEAFF.

The chain couples TRBV20-1 to TRBJ1-1; unclear D gene. The CDR3 has 12 amino acids. Trimming cost V 3 bases and J 3 bases, with 8 bases left between them. Per germline, CDR1 DFQATT and CDR2 SNEGSKA (reference sequence). CDR3 loop: CSASLRDTEAFF. The CDR3 coding sequence is TGCAGTGCTAGTTTGCGGGACACTGAAGCTTTCTTT.

This clone is medium-sized (0.01 to 0.1%) by share. The rearrangement links TRBV2 to TRBJ1-6; 7 bases agree with TRBD1. The CDR3 length is 14 residues. Germline lookup yields CDR1 SNHLY and CDR2 FYNNEI. After removal of 6 bases from V and 10 bases from J, the junction contained 9 bases not matched to a gene. CDR3 sequence (DNA): TGTGCCAGCAGGACCGGGACAGCTAGATCACCCCTCCACTTT. Translating it yields CASRTGTARSPLHF.

The chain uses TRBV15 and TRBJ2-3; D is undetermined. Trimming pared 0 bases from V and 2 bases from J, leaving 12 bases between. Germline CDR1 and CDR2: LNHNV and YYDKDF (reference sequence). This CDR3 comprises 16 residues. The CDR3 region has the DNA TGTGCCACCAGCAGAGATAATTGGGGAACCACAGATACGCAGTATTTT. This encodes CATSRDNWGTTDTQYF.

This clone was observed a few times. The chain uses TRBV2 and TRBJ1-4; D is unclear. Germline V gene sequence: CDR1 SNHLY, CDR2 FYNNEI. Trimming removed 8 bases from V and 4 bases from J, with 5 bases in between. The CDR3 covers 11 residues. CDR3 region: CASQDNEKLFF. CDR3 nucleotides: TGTGCCAGCCAGGATAATGAAAAACTGTTTTTT.